The clone carrying this T cell receptor beta chain was seen just once. This sample includes further DNA sequences coding for the same CDR3. The data belong to a study of T cell responses to AZD1222 COVID-19 vaccine. V lost 5 bases to trimming and J lost 3 bases, with 2 bases between them. Germline CDR1 SGHTA, CDR2 FQGNSA. CDR3 size: 11 residues. Repertoires were generated with immunoSEQ multiplex PCR, while TCRdb's copy carries only in-frame clones and drops some. The table records 200,000 to 250,000 clones, around 93% of them present only once. Sequenced material: peripheral blood, taken on day 0 of MenACWY control vaccination. This clonotype was sampled from an adult in good health. The V and J genes are TRBV7-2 and TRBJ1-3; D is undetermined. Here the CDR3 reads CASSNGNTIYF. CDR3 coding DNA: TGTGCCAGCAGCAATGGAAACACCATATATTTT.